A selection of T cell receptor beta chains follows, all from one sample in a study of T cell repertoires in cytomegalovirus infection. TCRdb reprocessed the reads via MiXCR and lists one record per CDR3 protein. The table shows approximately 76,000 distinct CDR3 sequences, with 3.7% occurring only once. Material for sequencing was PBMCs. Receptor source: a human donor in good health (CMV status not recorded). Some clones in this sample may be carry-over from other donors' samples. CDR3s include the opening cysteine and the closing phenylalanine or tryptophan. A D gene is named only where the DNA matches it firmly. Size values are once, few and many counts, or a class for expanded clones, and some rows have none.

size | J | D | V | DNA | CDR3
many | TRBJ2-7 | - | TRBV7-9 | TGTGCCAGCAGCTCGCCGACAGGCGGATTGAGGTCGGACGAGCAGTACTTC | CASSSPTGGLRSDEQYF
many | TRBJ2-7 | - | TRBV29-1 | TGCAGCGTTGGTGGGTTAGGCGAGCAGTACTTC | CSVGGLGEQYF
many | TRBJ1-6 | - | TRBV12-3/TRBV12-4 | TGTGCCAGCAGTGCGACAGTCTTTGGCTATAATTCACCCCTCCACTTT | CASSATVFGYNSPLHF
many | TRBJ2-1 | TRBD1 | TRBV19 | TGTGCCAGTAGTAGAATGGGACAGTACAATGAGCAGTTCTTC | CASSRMGQYNEQFF
medium-sized | TRBJ2-7 | - | TRBV7-2 | TGTGCCAGCAGCTACGGGACGTCCTACGAGCAGTACTTC | CASSYGTSYEQYF
many | TRBJ2-3 | TRBD1 | TRBV7-9 | TGTGCCAGCAGCTCCTACAGGGGCTCAGATACGCAGTATTTT | CASSSYRGSDTQYF
many | TRBJ1-5 | TRBD1 | TRBV20-1 | TGCAGTGCCGTCGGGACAGATAATCAGCCCCAGCATTTT | CSAVGTDNQPQHF
many | TRBJ2-7 | - | TRBV5-4 | TGTGCCAGCAGCTTCTTAGGACTTAACTACGAGCAGTACTTC | CASSFLGLNYEQYF
many | TRBJ2-7 | TRBD1 | TRBV12-3/TRBV12-4 | TGTGCCAGCAGTCGGGACAGGGAGCAGTACTTC | CASSRDREQYF
many | TRBJ1-5 | TRBD1 | TRBV7-2 | TGTGCCAGCAGCCCTCGACAGGGGGGCCAGCCCCAGCATTTT | CASSPRQGGQPQHF
many | TRBJ2-1 | - | TRBV20-1 | TGCAGTGCTGCTATAACAGGGACCCCGTACAATGAGCAGTTCTTC | CSAAITGTPYNEQFF
- | TRBJ1-5 | - | TRBV7-2 | TGTGCCAGCAGCTTCGGACAGTCCAATCAGCCCCAGCATTTT | CASSFGQSNQPQHF
many | TRBJ1-5 | - | TRBV6-1 | TGTGCCAGCAGAACAAACCCCTGGGTAGGTCAGCCCCAGCATTTT | CASRTNPWVGQPQHF
many | TRBJ1-1 | - | TRBV29-1 | TGCAGCGCTCTAATTTGGGCAGGCAAGAGGGGCACTGAAGCTTTCTTT | CSALIWAGKRGTEAFF
many | TRBJ2-3 | TRBD2 | TRBV6-2/TRBV6-3 | TGTGCCAGCAGTTACACCCTGAAACCGGGGGGGCCCAGCACAGATACGCAGTATTTT | CASSYTLKPGGPSTDTQYF